These 28 T cell receptor beta chains share one sample of origin, sequenced in a study of cytomegalovirus exposure and HLA in healthy donors (dated by TCRdb to about 2017). Receptors were amplified or captured by the immunoSEQ multiplex PCR assay. TCRdb holds this immuneACCESS table with in-frame rearrangements only. Some clones are missing; in checked studies, unresolved V genes explain under half, and the rest has no known cause. The sample has about 88,000 clones on record, 96% of them singletons. In total, the top ten clones hold 0.78% of the sample. The sample consisted of PBMCs. The source is a man aged 18 to 29 in good health and CMV-seronegative.

The sample holds one count of this clone. V and J are TRBV6-1 and TRBJ1-3; 8 bases map to TRBD1. In germline, CDR1 is MNHNS, CDR2 SASEGT. The CDR3 has 14 residues. J was trimmed by 0 bases and V by 6 bases; bases with no gene match: 1. The CDR3 coding sequence is TGTGCCAGCAGGACAGGGGTCTCTGGAAACACCATATATTTT. This gives the protein CASRTGVSGNTIYF.

The chain is built from TRBV2 and TRBJ2-5; D uncertain. Trimming stripped 5 bases from V and 5 bases from J, with 15 bases between. CDR1 SNHLY and CDR2 FYNNEI come from the germline V gene. The CDR3 is made up of 14 amino acids. CDR3 in amino acids: CASSIFNPRETQYF. The CDR3 nucleotides are TGTGCCAGCAGTATATTCAACCCGCGGGAGACCCAGTACTTC.

The gene calls are TRBV5-6 and TRBJ2-7; D is unclear. Germline CDR1 is SGHDT and CDR2 is YYEEEE. The CDR3 covers 14 residues. V was shortened by 1 base and J by 2 bases, with 10 bases between the two germline ends. The CDR3 is CASSLSGTAYEQYF. CDR3 coding DNA: TGTGCCAGCAGCTTGTCCGGCACAGCCTACGAGCAGTACTTC.

The chain combines TRBV9 with TRBJ2-3, with 11 bases matching TRBD2. Trimming took 2 bases from V and 5 from J; bases not matched to a gene: 4. The CDR3 spans 15 residues. The germline V gene encodes CDR1 SGDLS and CDR2 YYNGEE. The CDR3 DNA follows: TGTGCCAGCAGCGTTACTAGCGGGAGTAGAGATACGCAGTATTTT. Its translation is CASSVTSGSRDTQYF.

This clone was recorded only once. This chain joins TRBV19 and TRBJ1-4; weak D call: TRBD1 (5 bases). V dropped 3 bases and J dropped 10 bases, with 18 bases sitting between them. The germline V gene encodes CDR1 LNHDA and CDR2 SQIVND (reference sequence). The CDR3 runs 15 residues. Written as DNA, the CDR3 is TGTGCCAGTAGTATCAGGGAGGGTTCACTCGGAAAACTGTTTTTT. It is translated as CASSIREGSLGKLFF.

This rearrangement joins TRBV29-1 to TRBJ1-2; 8 bases match TRBD1. Trimming took 1 base from V and 4 from J; bases not matched to a gene: 5. Germline V gives CDR1 SQVTM, CDR2 ANQGSEA. The CDR3 loop spans 14 amino acids. The CDR3 is CSVEGQGSIYGYTF. CDR3 DNA: TGCAGCGTTGAAGGACAGGGGAGTATCTATGGCTACACCTTC.

The chain uses TRBV27 and TRBJ1-1; D gene ambiguous. The V and J ends lost 4 bases and 5 bases respectively, with 14 bases between them. CDR3 length equals 14 residues. In germline, CDR1 is MNHEY, CDR2 SMNVEV (reference sequence). The CDR3 sequence is CASSYAGEGTEAFF. Here the CDR3 DNA reads TGTGCCAGCAGTTATGCAGGAGAGGGTACTGAAGCTTTCTTT.

The chain carries TRBV7-9 and TRBJ2-7, with a weak D call TRBD1 (6 bases). The CDR3 is made up of 18 amino acids. The germline gives CDR1 SEHNR, CDR2 FQNEAQ (reference sequence). The V end lost 0 bases, the J end lost 5 bases, and 23 bases lay between the germline ends. CDR3 amino acids: CASSLAQIVTGKRDEQYV. CDR3 nucleotides: TGTGCCAGCAGCTTAGCGCAAATAGTAACAGGGAAGAGGGACGAGCAGTACGTC.

This clone was picked up one time. The DNA for the CDR3 is TGTGCCAGCAGCTTGTATTCGAACACCGGGGAGCTGTTTTTT. Translated: CASSLYSNTGELFF. The V gene is TRBV5-6, the J gene TRBJ2-2, with D unresolved. The germline V gene encodes CDR1 SGHDT and CDR2 YYEEEE. Trimming pared 1 base from V and 0 bases from J, leaving 4 bases between. The CDR3 length is 14 residues. The full variable domain, in which reference TRBV5-6 and TRBJ2-2 provide the parts outside the CDR3, is DAGVTQSPTHLIKTRGQQVTLRCSPKSGHDTVSWYQQALGQGPQFIFQYYEEEERQRGNFPDRFSGHQFPNYSSELNVNALLLGDSALYLCASSLYSNTGELFFGEGSRLTVL.

The V and J genes are TRBV30 and TRBJ2-6; 8 bases are a match to TRBD2. The CDR3 runs to 16 residues. Germline V gene lookup returns CDR1 GTSNPN and CDR2 SVGIG (reference sequence). Unmatched junction bases numbered 2, after V lost 1 base and J lost 0 bases. The CDR3 bases are TGTGCCTGGAGTGCAGCGGGGGTCTCTGGGGCCAACGTCCTGACTTTC. As protein: CAWSAAGVSGANVLTF.

This clone has only a few counts. This chain links TRBV2 with TRBJ1-2; 8 bases fit TRBD1. V lost 5 bases, J lost 4 bases, and 3 bases stayed unmatched. Germline V CDR1 and CDR2: SNHLY, FYNNEI. This CDR3 has 13 residues. CDR3 residues: CASSPGQAYGYTF. The CDR3 coding sequence is TGTGCCAGCAGTCCGGGACAGGCCTATGGCTACACCTTC.

This chain connects TRBV27 to TRBJ2-7; 9 bases line up with TRBD2. V lost 5 bases to trimming and J lost 1 base; unmatched junction nucleotides: 12. The germline CDR1 and CDR2 sequences are MNHEY and SMNVEV (reference sequence). The CDR3 loop spans 17 amino acids. The CDR3 region is CASSPGRGLALSYEQYV. For the CDR3, the DNA is TGTGCCAGCAGTCCCGGCCGGGGACTAGCTCTTTCCTACGAGCAGTACGTC.

The chain carries TRBV27 and TRBJ1-1; D remains unclear. V lost 6 bases to trimming and J lost 4 bases, with 9 bases between them. The length of the CDR3 is 12 residues. Germline values: CDR1 MNHEY, CDR2 SMNVEV (reference sequence). The CDR3 nucleotides are TGTGCCAGCAGCGGGTTTGGCACTGAAGCTTTCTTT. It is translated as CASSGFGTEAFF.

This clone appeared once. V usage is TRBV29-1 and J usage is TRBJ2-1, with 8 bases lining up with TRBD1. The CDR3 sequence is 13 residues long. Germline V gives CDR1 SQVTM, CDR2 ANQGSEA. Germline trimming cut 7 bases from V and 8 bases from J; bases unmatched to any gene: 10. Here the CDR3 DNA reads TGCAGCGCCGACAGGGGTGCAGGCGATGAGCAGTTCTTC. Amino acid sequence: CSADRGAGDEQFF.

The V and J genes are TRBV19 and TRBJ2-7; 13 bases fit TRBD2. With V trimmed by 7 bases and J by 0 bases, 6 bases remained unmatched. The CDR3 runs 16 residues. CDR1 is LNHDA and CDR2 is SQIVND in the germline V gene (reference sequence). Here the CDR3 reads CASTGTSGIFSYEQYF. CDR3 nucleotides: TGTGCCAGTACCGGGACTAGCGGGATTTTCTCCTACGAGCAGTACTTC.

This chain links TRBV13 with TRBJ1-4; D remains ambiguous. Trimming took 6 bases from V and 11 from J, leaving 16 bases between them. The CDR3 length is 13 residues. Germline CDR1 and CDR2: PRHDT and FYEKMQ (reference sequence). The CDR3 loop reads CASSLGSLRKLFF. The CDR3 region has the DNA TGTGCCAGCAGTCTCGGGTCTTTAAGGAAACTGTTTTTT.

This chain connects TRBV28 to TRBJ2-7; D uncertain. Germline CDR1 is MDHEN and CDR2 is SYDVKM. The V and J ends lost 2 bases and 5 bases respectively, with 16 bases between them. The CDR3 runs to 15 residues. CDR3 protein: CASSLLPLPRNEQYF. CDR3 in DNA: TGTGCCAGCAGTTTACTTCCCTTACCGAGGAACGAGCAGTACTTC.

V usage is TRBV7-6 and J usage is TRBJ2-7; a weak D match, TRBD2 (5 bases). The germline V gene has CDR1 SGHVS and CDR2 FNYEAQ. V was cut by 0 bases and J by 0 bases, with 12 bases left in between. This CDR3 is built from 16 residues. Here the CDR3 reads CASSLAPARDSYEQYV. CDR3 bases: TGTGCCAGCAGCTTAGCGCCTGCACGGGACTCCTACGAGCAGTACGTC.

The rearrangement links TRBV27 to TRBJ2-3, with 7 bases lining up with TRBD1. The length of the CDR3 is 16 residues. J was trimmed by 0 bases and V by 4 bases; bases with no gene match: 7. Germline lookup yields CDR1 MNHEY and CDR2 SMNVEV (reference sequence). CDR3 loop: CASSSTTGFSTDTQYF. In DNA, the CDR3 is TGTGCCAGCAGTTCTACGACAGGGTTTAGCACAGATACGCAGTATTTT.

The J gene is TRBJ2-2, the V gene TRBV25-1, with D possibly being TRBD2 (6 bases). Trimming took 4 bases from V and 4 from J, leaving 10 bases between them. The CDR3 sequence is 14 residues long. Germline CDR1 and CDR2: MGHDK and SYGVNS. CDR3 in DNA: TGTGCCAGCAGTGGAGGTAGCGGCACCGGGGAGCTGTTTTTT. It yields the protein CASSGGSGTGELFF.

This sequence joins TRBV7-8 and TRBJ2-5; 7 bases align to TRBD2. The length of the CDR3 is 15 residues. CDR1 is SGHVS and CDR2 is FQNEAQ in the germline V gene. Trimming cost V 1 base and J 1 base; bases outside gene matches: 3. The CDR3 is CASSLGGRGQETQYF. The CDR3 DNA is TGTGCCAGCAGCTTAGGGGGGAGGGGCCAAGAGACCCAGTACTTC.

This clone was picked up one time. The chain links TRBV5-3 to TRBJ2-1; possibly TRBD1 for D (6 bases). TRBV5-3 is noted as an ORF with a role that remains uncertain. Deletions cut 0 bases from V and 0 bases from J, with 10 bases between. There are 16 residues in the CDR3. The CDR3 region has the DNA TGTGCCAGAAGCTTGGTCAGGGGCTTCTCCTACAATGAGCAGTTCTTC. Its protein is CARSLVRGFSYNEQFF.

The chain links TRBV9 to TRBJ1-4; 7 positions match TRBD1. Germline trimming cut 0 bases from V and 8 bases from J; bases unmatched to any gene: 7. Germline CDR1 SGDLS, CDR2 YYNGEE. This CDR3 is built from 15 residues. The CDR3 nucleotides are TGTGCCAGCAGCGTAGGTGGGACAGTGTTAGAAAAACTGTTTTTT. Translated: CASSVGGTVLEKLFF. The variable domain in full, with the rest retrieved from reference TRBV9 and TRBJ1-4, is DSGVTQTPKHLITATGQRVTLRCSPRSGDLSVYWYQQSLDQGLQFLIQYYNGEERAKGNILERFSAQQFPDLHSELNLSSLELGDSALYFCASSVGGTVLEKLFFGSGTQLSVL.

The rearrangement links TRBV11-2 to TRBJ1-2; D is unclear. Looked up from germline, CDR1 is SGHAT and CDR2 is FQNNGV. The V end was cut by 4 bases, the J end by 2 bases, with 17 bases between. The CDR3 has 16 amino acids. The CDR3 loop is CASSSLQLGGNYGYTF. For the CDR3, the DNA is TGTGCCAGCAGCTCCCTTCAACTGGGAGGGAACTATGGCTACACCTTC.

The chain carries TRBV19 and TRBJ1-1; D ambiguous. Trimming removed 1 base at V and 3 bases at J, with 12 bases between. Per germline, CDR1 LNHDA and CDR2 SQIVND (reference sequence). This CDR3 region has 15 residues. For the CDR3, the DNA is TGTGCCAGTAGTATAGTTTACCTACGGGACACTGAAGCTTTCTTT. Its protein product is CASSIVYLRDTEAFF.

The chain has TRBV7-9 and TRBJ1-1, with D uncertain. The germline V gene has CDR1 SEHNR and CDR2 FQNEAQ (reference sequence). Deletions cut 5 bases from V and 0 bases from J, with 10 bases between. The CDR3 extends over 14 amino acids. The CDR3 region is CASSPGRLNTEAFF. The DNA of the CDR3 is TGTGCCAGCAGCCCGGGAAGACTGAACACTGAAGCTTTCTTT.

V is TRBV5-8 and J is TRBJ1-2; TRBD1 matches 11 bases. Germline-derived CDR1 and CDR2 are SGHTS and YDEGEE. The CDR3 runs 16 residues. V shed 4 bases and J 6 bases; nucleotides not matched to a gene: 11. The CDR3 region is CASSRLRTGGADGYTF. The CDR3 DNA reads as TGTGCCAGCAGCCGCTTAAGGACAGGGGGCGCGGATGGCTACACCTTC.

The CDR3 region has the DNA TGCAGCGTCAACGGGGGGGCGAACTATGGCTACACCTTC. Protein product: CSVNGGANYGYTF. This chain links TRBV29-1 with TRBJ1-2; D is possibly TRBD1 (6 bases). CDR1 is SQVTM and CDR2 is ANQGSEA in the germline V gene. The length of the CDR3 is 13 residues. V dropped 6 bases and J dropped 2 bases, with 13 bases sitting between them.